One sample yielded the 9 T cell receptor beta chains listed below, sequenced in a study of identical twins. TCRdb reanalysed the 5' RACE reads using MiXCR and keeps one entry per CDR3 protein. The data show 500,000 to 650,000 distinct CDR3 sequences, around 24% seen once. The sample was also reused in another study, on yellow fever vaccine responses in identical twins.

The sequencing sample was made of CD4+ T cells sorted from blood. Source of these receptors: a woman aged 18-29 years in good health.

V gene TRBV12-3 or TRBV12-4 combines with J gene TRBJ2-1, with D perhaps TRBD1 (6 bases). The ends were cut back, 3 bases at V and 5 bases at J, with 14 bases in the middle. There are 15 residues in the CDR3. CDR3 sequence (DNA): TGTGCCAGCAGTTTCAGGGGTCGGGACAACAATGAGCAGTTCTTC. Translated: CASSFRGRDNNEQFF.

The chain combines TRBV11-3 with TRBJ2-7; D might be TRBD1 or TRBD2, each matching 5 bases. V lost 5 bases to trimming and J lost 3 bases, with 14 bases between them. The CDR3 runs to 14 residues. Per germline, CDR1 SGHNT and CDR2 YENEEA. Here the CDR3 reads CASSLGTDFYEQYF. CDR3 bases: TGTGCCAGCAGCCTCGGGACCGATTTCTACGAGCAGTACTTC.

This clonotype was seen only a few times. The V gene is TRBV29-1, the J gene TRBJ1-2; D may be TRBD1 (5 bases). CDR1 is SQVTM and CDR2 is ANQGSEA in the germline V gene. CDR3 size: 12 residues. Trimming stripped 8 bases from V and 7 bases from J, with 17 bases between. The CDR3 loop is CSSVEGQGGYTF. CDR3 in DNA: TGCAGCTCTGTGGAGGGGCAGGGTGGCTACACCTTC. The full variable domain, its missing parts supplied by reference TRBV29-1 and TRBJ1-2, is SAVISQKPSRDICQRGTSLTIQCQVDSQVTMMFWYRQQPGQSLTLIATANQGSEATYESGFVIDKFPISRPNLTFSTLTVSNMSPEDSSIYLCSSVEGQGGYTFGSGTRLTVV.

V is TRBV5-6 and J is TRBJ1-2, with D perhaps TRBD1 (5 bases). The length of the CDR3 is 14 residues. CDR1 SGHDT and CDR2 YYEEEE come from the germline V gene. V was pared by 6 bases and J by 2 bases, with 14 bases between. The CDR3 here is CASTFGGWNYGYTF. The CDR3 region has the DNA TGTGCCAGCACCTTCGGGGGATGGAACTATGGCTACACCTTC. Full variable domain (rest looked up from reference TRBV5-6 and TRBJ1-2): DAGVTQSPTHLIKTRGQQVTLRCSPKSGHDTVSWYQQALGQGPQFIFQYYEEEERQRGNFPDRFSGHQFPNYSSELNVNALLLGDSALYLCASTFGGWNYGYTFGSGTRLTVV.

This chain links TRBV20-1 with TRBJ2-1, with 14 bases lining up with TRBD2. This CDR3 has 19 residues. In germline, CDR1 is DFQATT, CDR2 SNEGSKA (reference sequence). V shed 0 bases and J 2 bases; nucleotides not matched to a gene: 9. CDR3 sequence (DNA): TGCAGTGCTAGAGATGGGACTAGCGGGAGAAATACACCCTACAATGAGCAGTTCTTC. Translation: CSARDGTSGRNTPYNEQFF.

Here the CDR3 reads CASGLAGATSDTQYF. The CDR3 nucleotides read TGCGCCAGCGGACTAGCGGGGGCGACGTCAGATACGCAGTATTTT. The chain uses TRBV5-1 and TRBJ2-3; TRBD2 aligns across 13 bases. J was trimmed by 4 bases and V by 7 bases; bases with no gene match: 6. Looked up from germline, CDR1 is SGHRS and CDR2 is YFSETQ. This CDR3 has 15 amino acids.

The V call is TRBV20-1, the J call TRBJ2-1, with 7 bases lining up with TRBD1. The germline V gene encodes CDR1 DFQATT and CDR2 SNEGSKA (reference sequence). There are 16 residues in the CDR3. After removal of 3 bases from V and 6 bases from J, the junction contained 14 bases not matched to a gene. The chain's CDR3 is CSARGVQGKALNEQFF. For the CDR3, the DNA is TGCAGTGCTAGGGGTGTACAGGGGAAAGCCCTCAATGAGCAGTTCTTC.

The sample holds many counts of this clonotype. The J gene is TRBJ2-3, the V gene TRBV12-3 or TRBV12-4; weak D call: TRBD1 (6 bases). The CDR3 contains 15 residues. V was clipped by 3 bases and J by 2 bases, with 12 bases between them. CDR3 sequence reads: CASSFGQRPTDTQYF. The CDR3 DNA sequence: TGTGCCAGCAGTTTTGGACAGCGCCCCACAGATACGCAGTATTTT.

The chain uses TRBV5-6 and TRBJ2-7; either TRBD1 or TRBD2 may fit D (5 bases each). Germline V gene lookup returns CDR1 SGHDT and CDR2 YYEEEE. This CDR3 contains 15 residues. The ends were cut back, 0 bases at V and 0 bases at J, with 10 bases in the middle. In DNA, the CDR3 is TGTGCCAGCAGCTTGGCTCTGGGGGTCTCCTACGAGCAGTACTTC. This sequence encodes CASSLALGVSYEQYF.